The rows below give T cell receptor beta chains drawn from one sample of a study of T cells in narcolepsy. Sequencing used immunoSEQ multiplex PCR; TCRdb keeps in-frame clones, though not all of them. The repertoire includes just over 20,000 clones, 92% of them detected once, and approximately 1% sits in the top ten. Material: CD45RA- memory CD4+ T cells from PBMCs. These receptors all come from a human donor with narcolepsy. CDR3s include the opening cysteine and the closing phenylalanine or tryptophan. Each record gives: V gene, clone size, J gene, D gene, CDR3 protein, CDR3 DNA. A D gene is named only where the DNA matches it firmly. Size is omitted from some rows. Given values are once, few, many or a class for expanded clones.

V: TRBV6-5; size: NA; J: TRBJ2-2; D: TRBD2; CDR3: CASSYGGLANTGELFF; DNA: TGTGCCAGCAGTTATGGGGGACTAGCGAACACCGGGGAGCTGTTTTTT
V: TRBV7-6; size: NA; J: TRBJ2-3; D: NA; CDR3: CASSSFSDTQYF; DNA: TGTGCCAGCAGCTCCTTTTCAGATACGCAGTATTTT
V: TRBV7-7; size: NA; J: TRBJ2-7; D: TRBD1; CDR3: CASSLGDSSYEQYF; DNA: TGTGCTAGCAGCTTAGGGGACAGCTCCTACGAGCAGTACTTC
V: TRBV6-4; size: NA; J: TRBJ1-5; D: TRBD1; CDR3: CASTFCPGTGLGQPQHF; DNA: TGTGCCAGCACCTTTTGTCCCGGGACAGGGTTGGGCCAGCCCCAGCATTTT
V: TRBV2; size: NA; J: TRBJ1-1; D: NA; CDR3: CASSEAGRGNTEAFF; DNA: TGTGCCAGCAGTGAAGCCGGGCGGGGGAACACTGAAGCTTTCTTT
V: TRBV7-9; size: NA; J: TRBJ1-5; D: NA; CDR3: CASSLDRAGNQPQHF; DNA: TGTGCCAGCAGCTTAGACAGGGCGGGCAATCAGCCCCAGCATTTT
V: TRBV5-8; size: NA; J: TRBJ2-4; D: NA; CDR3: CASSLAILMDKNIQYF; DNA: TGTGCCAGCAGCTTGGCCATCCTTATGGATAAAAACATTCAGTACTTC
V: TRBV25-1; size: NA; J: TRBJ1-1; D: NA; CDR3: CASSGYLGAFF; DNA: TGTGCCAGCAGTGGGTACTTAGGGGCTTTCTTT
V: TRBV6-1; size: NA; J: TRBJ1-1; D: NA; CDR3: CASRGRGGMNTEAFF; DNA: TGTGCCAGCAGGGGGAGGGGGGGTATGAACACTGAAGCTTTCTTT
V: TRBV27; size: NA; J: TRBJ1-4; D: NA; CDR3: CASSYRAPKLFF; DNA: TGTGCCAGCAGTTACAGGGCCCCAAAACTGTTTTTT
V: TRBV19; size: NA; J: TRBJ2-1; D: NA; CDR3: CASSDGSSGRDEQFF; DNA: TGTGCCAGTAGTGACGGGAGCTCGGGTAGGGATGAGCAGTTCTTC
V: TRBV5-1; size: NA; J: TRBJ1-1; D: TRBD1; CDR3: CASSATGGMNTEAFF; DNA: TGCGCCAGCAGCGCGACAGGGGGGATGAACACTGAAGCTTTCTTT
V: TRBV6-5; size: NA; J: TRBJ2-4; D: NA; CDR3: CASSSTRLGVNIQYF; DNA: TGTGCCAGCAGTTCGACTAGGCTAGGGGTAAACATTCAGTACTTC
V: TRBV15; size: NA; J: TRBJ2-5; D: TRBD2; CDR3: CATSRDSRSASGALHF; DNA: TGTGCCACCAGCAGAGACTCTAGATCGGCTAGCGGAGCCCTTCACTTC
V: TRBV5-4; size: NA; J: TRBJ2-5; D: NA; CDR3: CASTRMGTVRETQYF; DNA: TGTGCCAGCACCCGTATGGGCACTGTGAGGGAGACCCAGTACTTC
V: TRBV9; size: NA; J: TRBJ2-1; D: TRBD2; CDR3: CASQTSGSPEQFF; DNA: TGTGCCAGCCAGACTAGCGGGAGTCCTGAGCAGTTCTTC
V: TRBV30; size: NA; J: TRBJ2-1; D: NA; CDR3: CAWSTRWFSNEQFF; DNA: TGTGCCTGGAGTACAAGGTGGTTTAGCAATGAGCAGTTCTTC
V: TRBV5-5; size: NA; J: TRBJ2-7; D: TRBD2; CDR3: CASSLTSATYEQYF; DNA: TGTGCCAGCAGCTTGACTAGCGCTACCTACGAGCAGTACTTC
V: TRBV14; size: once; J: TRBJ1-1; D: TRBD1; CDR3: CASSQQGDTEAFF; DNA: TGTGCCAGCAGCCAACAGGGGGACACTGAAGCTTTCTTT
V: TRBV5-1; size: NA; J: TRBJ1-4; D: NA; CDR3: CASSFGGPGNEKLFF; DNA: TGCGCCAGCAGCTTTGGGGGTCCGGGTAATGAAAAACTGTTTTTT
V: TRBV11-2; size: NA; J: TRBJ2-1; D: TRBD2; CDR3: CASSPLSGNYNEQFF; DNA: TGTGCCAGCAGCCCCCTCAGCGGGAACTACAATGAGCAGTTCTTC
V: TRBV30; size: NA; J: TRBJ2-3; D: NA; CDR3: CAWSVQGADTQYF; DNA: TGTGCCTGGAGTGTACAGGGCGCAGATACGCAGTATTTT
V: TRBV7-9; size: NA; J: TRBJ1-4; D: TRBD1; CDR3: CASSLMTGGREKLFF; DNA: TGTGCCAGCAGCTTAATGACAGGGGGCCGGGAAAAACTGTTTTTT
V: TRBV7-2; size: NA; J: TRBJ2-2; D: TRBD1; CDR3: CASSSNRGTGELFF; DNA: TGTGCCAGCAGCTCAAACAGGGGCACCGGGGAGCTGTTTTTT
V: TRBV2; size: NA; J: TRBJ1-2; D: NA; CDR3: CASSGGENYGYTF; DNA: TGTGCCAGCAGTGGGGGGGAAAACTATGGCTACACCTTC
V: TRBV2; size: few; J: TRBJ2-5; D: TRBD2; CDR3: CASSFSGSVETQYF; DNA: TGTGCCAGCAGTTTTAGCGGGAGCGTAGAGACCCAGTACTTC
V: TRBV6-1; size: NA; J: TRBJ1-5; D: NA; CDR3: CASSEHSNQPQHF; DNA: TGTGCCAGCAGTGAGCATAGCAATCAGCCCCAGCATTTT
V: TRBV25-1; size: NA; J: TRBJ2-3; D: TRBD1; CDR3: CASTPGTATDTQYF; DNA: TGTGCCAGCACCCCCGGGACAGCAACAGATACGCAGTATTTT
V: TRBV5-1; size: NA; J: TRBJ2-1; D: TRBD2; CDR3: CASSLGTGGRNEQFF; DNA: TGCGCCAGCAGCTTGGGGACGGGGGGAAGGAATGAGCAGTTCTTC
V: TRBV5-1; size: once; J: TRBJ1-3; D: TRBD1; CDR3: CASSPGQGANTIYF; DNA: TGCGCCAGCAGCCCCGGACAGGGGGCCAACACCATATATTTT
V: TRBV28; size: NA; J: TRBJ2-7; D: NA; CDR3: CASSPGTGSYEQYF; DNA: TGTGCCAGCAGTCCCGGAACTGGGTCCTACGAGCAGTACTTC
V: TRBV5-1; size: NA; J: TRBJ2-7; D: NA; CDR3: CASSPGTGTYEQYF; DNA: TGCGCCAGCAGCCCCGGGACTGGGACCTACGAGCAGTACTTC
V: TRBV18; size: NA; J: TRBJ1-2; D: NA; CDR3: CASSPQEAGANYGYTF; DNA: TGTGCCAGCTCACCACAGGAGGCGGGAGCTAACTATGGCTACACCTTC
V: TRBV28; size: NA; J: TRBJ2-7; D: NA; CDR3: CATLFPKTYEQYF; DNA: TGTGCCACCCTTTTTCCAAAGACCTACGAGCAGTACTTC
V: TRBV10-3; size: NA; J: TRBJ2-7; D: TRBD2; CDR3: CAIRGTSGRNYEQYF; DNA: TGTGCCATCAGGGGGACTAGCGGGAGAAACTACGAGCAGTACTTC